The 17 T cell receptor beta chains presented below share a single source sample, sequenced in a study of shared clonotypes between healthy human individuals. Naive CD8 cells were CD45RO-negative, positively selected for CCR7, excluding terminally differentiated effector memory CD45RA+ cells. Using immunoSEQ multiplex PCR, the repertoire was profiled, and TCRdb retains in-frame clones only, with some absent. Among about 2.1 million clones listed, roughly 93% were seen once. Sequenced sample: naive CD8+ T cells from PBMCs. The receptors shown here come from a man between 18 and 29 years old in good health. Some clones in this sample may be carry-over from other donors' samples.

The rearrangement links TRBV5-6 to TRBJ2-7; TRBD1 matches at 7 bases. Trimming took 4 bases from V and 0 from J; bases not matched to a gene: 7. The germline CDR1 and CDR2 sequences are SGHDT and YYEEEE. This CDR3 region has 15 residues. CDR3 sequence reads: CASSQGGRSSYEQYF. CDR3 sequence (DNA): TGTGCCAGCAGCCAAGGGGGCCGGAGCTCCTACGAGCAGTACTTC.

The V call is TRBV4-1, the J call TRBJ2-3; no firm D call. The CDR3 sequence is 15 residues long. V was trimmed by 4 bases and J by 5 bases, leaving 16 bases between them. The germline CDR1 and CDR2 sequences are MGHRA and YSYEKL. Written as DNA, the CDR3 is TGCGCCAGCAGCCTGGGCAGGTCCTTCTTAGATACGCAGTATTTT. Encoded protein: CASSLGRSFLDTQYF.

This chain uses TRBV14 with TRBJ2-4, with a weak D call TRBD1 (5 bases). CDR1 and CDR2 from the germline V gene are SGHDN and FVKESK. This CDR3 is built from 15 residues. V was pared by 3 bases and J by 3 bases, with 12 bases between. CDR3 coding DNA: TGTGCCAGCAGCCACTTGACAGAAGGCAAAAACATTCAGTACTTC. It yields the protein CASSHLTEGKNIQYF.

The chain carries TRBV9 and TRBJ1-6; 7 positions agree with TRBD1. The CDR3 spans 13 residues. With V trimmed by 4 bases and J by 10 bases, 5 bases remained unmatched. The germline V gene encodes CDR1 SGDLS and CDR2 YYNGEE. The DNA for the CDR3 is TGTGCCAGCAGCTGGGACAGCCGATCACCCCTCCACTTT. Its translation is CASSWDSRSPLHF.

This clone showed up just a few times. The V gene is TRBV27, the J gene TRBJ2-7; 10 bases agree with TRBD1. The CDR3 has 14 residues. The V gene's germline CDR1 is MNHEY and CDR2 SMNVEV (reference sequence). V trimming: 4 bases; J trimming: 7 bases; junction bases outside the gene matches: 7. CDR3 sequence (DNA): TGTGCCAGCAGTTCCGGGACAGGGGAGTATGAGCAGTACTTC. This codes for CASSSGTGEYEQYF.

This clone was counted once. This chain connects TRBV5-8 to TRBJ2-4; no reliable D call. CDR3 length equals 15 residues. The germline V and J ends were trimmed by 3 bases and 3 bases, with 13 bases remaining between them. CDR1 and CDR2 from the germline V gene are SGHTS and YDEGEE. For the CDR3, the DNA is TGTGCCAGCAGCTATGGGCTGGATGGCAAAAACATTCAGTACTTC. The encoded protein is CASSYGLDGKNIQYF.

This clone was observed once. The rearrangement links TRBV29-1 to TRBJ2-1; weak D call: TRBD1 (5 bases). V was clipped by 7 bases and J by 3 bases, with 13 bases between them. The CDR3 length is 13 residues. Per germline, CDR1 SQVTM and CDR2 ANQGSEA. CDR3 protein: CSGRTRDYNEQFF. In DNA form, the CDR3 reads TGCAGCGGAAGGACAAGGGACTACAATGAGCAGTTCTTC.

This clone was seen once. The chain is built from TRBV10-3 and TRBJ2-1, with TRBD2 identical over 11 bases. V was clipped by 3 bases and J by 7 bases; unmatched bases: 5. Germline V lookup: CDR1 ENHRY, CDR2 SYGVKD. The CDR3 loop spans 15 amino acids. The CDR3 spells CAISDLAGGSNEQFF. DNA for the CDR3: TGTGCCATCAGTGATCTAGCGGGAGGCTCTAATGAGCAGTTCTTC.

The rearrangement links TRBV4-1 to TRBJ2-5; D call uncertain. Germline loops: CDR1 MGHRA, CDR2 YSYEKL. This CDR3 region has 14 residues. Trimming took 1 base from V and 9 from J, leaving 15 bases between them. The CDR3 coding sequence is TGCGCCAGCAGCCAAGTGCAGGCCAGTTTCTCCCAGTACTTC. Translating gives CASSQVQASFSQYF.

The DNA of the CDR3 is TGTGCCAGCAGCCAAGAGAATGAGGACAACTCCTACGAGCAGTACTTC. Translated, it gives CASSQENEDNSYEQYF. V usage is TRBV14 and J usage is TRBJ2-7; a weak D match, TRBD1 (5 bases). The V end was cut by 0 bases, the J end by 0 bases, with 12 bases between. This CDR3 contains 16 residues. The germline gives CDR1 SGHDN, CDR2 FVKESK.

CDR3 coding DNA: TGTGCCAGCAGTTTCCGGGACAGGGGGATGCCCCAGCATTTT. It codes for CASSFRDRGMPQHF. This chain connects TRBV27 to TRBJ1-5, with 11 bases lining up with TRBD1. After removal of 3 bases from V and 9 bases from J, the junction contained 4 bases not matched to a gene. CDR1 MNHEY and CDR2 SMNVEV come from the germline V gene (reference sequence). The CDR3 runs 14 residues.

This clone occurred once. This chain connects TRBV6-6 to TRBJ2-7; tentative D call: TRBD1 (5 bases). CDR1 is MNHNY, CDR2 SVGAGI, per germline (reference sequence). V lost 5 bases and J 4 bases, leaving 18 bases between the germline ends. The CDR3 spans 15 residues. CDR3 DNA sequence: TGTGCCAGCAGTCCTAGGGGATCCCCCTATTACGAGCAGTACTTC. Translated: CASSPRGSPYYEQYF.

The V gene is TRBV7-9, the J gene TRBJ2-1; D gene unclear. CDR3 length: 14 residues. The V and J ends lost 0 bases and 2 bases respectively, with 5 bases between them. CDR1 and CDR2 (germline): SEHNR, FQNEAQ (reference sequence). CDR3 sequence: CASSLADAYNEQFF. CDR3 nucleotide sequence: TGTGCCAGCAGCTTAGCAGACGCCTACAATGAGCAGTTCTTC. Based on the CDR3 plus reference TRBV7-9 and TRBJ2-1, the full variable domain is DTGVSQNPRHKITKRGQNVTFRCDPISEHNRLYWYRQTLGQGPEFLTYFQNEAQLEKSRLLSDRFSAERPKGSFSTLEIQRTEQGDSAMYLCASSLADAYNEQFFGPGTRLTVL.

This CDR3 reads CASSLGDRNIDTQYF. DNA of the CDR3: TGTGCCAGCAGTTTAGGGGACAGGAATATAGATACGCAGTATTTT. This chain connects TRBV28 to TRBJ2-3; 8 nucleotides align to TRBD1. The trim removed 2 bases at V and 5 bases at J, leaving 6 bases unmatched. Germline V lookup: CDR1 MDHEN, CDR2 SYDVKM. The CDR3 contains 15 residues. Full variable domain (missing parts from reference TRBV28 and TRBJ2-3): DVKVTQSSRYLVKRTGEKVFLECVQDMDHENMFWYRQDPGLGLRLIYFSYDVKMKEKGDIPEGYSVSREKKERFSLILESASTNQTSMYLCASSLGDRNIDTQYFGPGTRLTVL.

The chain uses TRBV7-2 and TRBJ1-2, with 9 positions matching TRBD1. Germline V CDR1 and CDR2: SGHTA, FQGNSA. This CDR3 has 14 residues. Unmatched junction bases numbered 6, after V lost 6 bases and J lost 4 bases. Here the CDR3 reads CASRPRDRVYGYTF. The CDR3 DNA reads TGTGCCAGCAGACCCAGGGACAGGGTCTATGGCTACACCTTC.

The chain recombines TRBV19 with TRBJ1-2, with 7 bases lining up with TRBD1. The CDR3 extends over 15 amino acids. CDR1 is LNHDA and CDR2 is SQIVND in the germline V gene (reference sequence). The V and J ends lost 1 base and 4 bases, in that order; junction bases with no gene match: 6. CDR3 sequence: CASSIVAGTAYGYTF. The CDR3 region has the DNA TGTGCCAGTAGTATAGTCGCCGGGACAGCCTATGGCTACACCTTC.

V is TRBV9 and J is TRBJ2-2; 11 nucleotides match TRBD2. Germline V CDR1 and CDR2: SGDLS, YYNGEE. Trimming took 0 bases from V and 2 from J; bases not matched to a gene: 3. This CDR3 is built from 17 residues. The CDR3 sequence: CASSVGLAGTNTGELFF. CDR3 coding DNA: TGTGCCAGCAGCGTAGGACTAGCGGGAACAAACACCGGGGAGCTGTTTTTT. The whole variable domain, remainder taken from reference TRBV9 and TRBJ2-2, is DSGVTQTPKHLITATGQRVTLRCSPRSGDLSVYWYQQSLDQGLQFLIQYYNGEERAKGNILERFSAQQFPDLHSELNLSSLELGDSALYFCASSVGLAGTNTGELFFGEGSRLTVL.